These 4 T cell receptor beta chains came from one sample sequenced in a study of T-cell reconstitution after alpha-beta-depleted transplantation in children. During its preparation, the TCRbeta library received unique molecular identifiers. TCRdb passed the PCR reads through MiXCR, listing each CDR3 protein once. The data hold 150,000 to 200,000 distinct CDR3 sequences, with over 5.5% observed a single time. This specimen consisted of PBMCs from the stem cell graft donor, obtained from the stem cell graft. The receptors were sampled from a human donor who donated a stem cell graft to a child with Wiskott-Aldrich syndrome.

This clonotype was counted at least ten times. The chain links TRBV5-1 to TRBJ2-2; no clear D. V lost 0 bases, J lost 3 bases, and 6 bases lay in between. This CDR3 region has 14 residues. Germline values: CDR1 SGHRS, CDR2 YFSETQ. CDR3 protein: CASSLVLHTGELFF. Written as DNA, the CDR3 is TGCGCCAGCAGCTTGGTCCTGCACACCGGGGAGCTGTTTTTT.

The chain couples TRBV7-2 to TRBJ2-3; D is unresolved. Between the trimmed V and J ends, which lost 1 base and 6 bases, there was a span of 11 bases. Germline V gives CDR1 SGHTA, CDR2 FQGNSA. CDR3 length: 14 residues. The CDR3 DNA follows: TGTGCCAGCAGCTTAGTAGGTAGATCTGATACGCAGTATTTT. Its translation: CASSLVGRSDTQYF.

This clonotype was found many times. V and J are TRBV29-1 and TRBJ2-7; the D gene is possibly TRBD1 (6 bases). The germline V and J ends were trimmed by 6 bases and 0 bases, with 15 bases remaining between them. The CDR3 contains 14 residues. In germline, CDR1 is SQVTM, CDR2 ANQGSEA. The CDR3: CSVDSGDTSYEQYF. The CDR3 bases are TGCAGCGTGGACTCAGGGGATACCTCCTACGAGCAGTACTTC.

The table lists this clonotype with many counts. The V gene is TRBV7-2, the J gene TRBJ2-5; possibly TRBD1 for D (5 bases). The CDR3 runs 13 residues. V was cut by 3 bases and J by 4 bases, with 9 bases left in between. Germline CDR1 and CDR2: SGHTA and FQGNSA. The CDR3 protein is CASSLDIGETQYF. In DNA, the CDR3 is TGTGCCAGCAGCTTGGACATTGGAGAGACCCAGTACTTC.